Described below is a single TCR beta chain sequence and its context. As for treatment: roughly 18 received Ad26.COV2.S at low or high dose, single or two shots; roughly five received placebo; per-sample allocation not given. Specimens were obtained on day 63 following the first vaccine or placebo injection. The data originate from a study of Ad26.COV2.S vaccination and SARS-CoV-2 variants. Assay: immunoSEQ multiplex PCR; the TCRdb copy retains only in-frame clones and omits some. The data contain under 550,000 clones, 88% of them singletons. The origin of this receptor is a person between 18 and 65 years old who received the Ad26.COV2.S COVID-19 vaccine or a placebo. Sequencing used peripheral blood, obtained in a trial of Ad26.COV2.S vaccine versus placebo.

CDR3: CASSLTDRDGSGYTF. CDR3 bases: TGTGCCAGCAGCTTAACCGACAGGGATGGGTCTGGCTACACCTTC. The chain combines TRBV7-6 with TRBJ1-2, with TRBD1 matching 7 bases. The junction had 10 bases not matched to a gene; V was cut back by 2 bases and J by 7 bases. The CDR3 extends over 15 amino acids. CDR1 and CDR2 (germline): SGHVS, FNYEAQ.